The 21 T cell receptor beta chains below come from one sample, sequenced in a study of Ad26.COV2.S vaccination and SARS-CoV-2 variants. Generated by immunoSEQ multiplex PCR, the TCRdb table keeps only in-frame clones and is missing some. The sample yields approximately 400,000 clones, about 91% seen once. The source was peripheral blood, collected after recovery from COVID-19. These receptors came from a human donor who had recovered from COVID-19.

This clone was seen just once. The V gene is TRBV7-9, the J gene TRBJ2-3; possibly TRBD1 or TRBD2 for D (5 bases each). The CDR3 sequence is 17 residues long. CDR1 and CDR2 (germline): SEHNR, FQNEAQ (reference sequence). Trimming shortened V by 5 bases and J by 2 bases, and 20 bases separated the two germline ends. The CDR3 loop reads CASSPPPRGAPTDTQYF. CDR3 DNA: TGTGCCAGCAGCCCTCCCCCCCGGGGCGCCCCCACAGATACGCAGTATTTT. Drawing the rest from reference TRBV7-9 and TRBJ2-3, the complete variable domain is DTGVSQNPRHKITKRGQNVTFRCDPISEHNRLYWYRQTLGQGPEFLTYFQNEAQLEKSRLLSDRFSAERPKGSFSTLEIQRTEQGDSAMYLCASSPPPRGAPTDTQYFGPGTRLTVL.

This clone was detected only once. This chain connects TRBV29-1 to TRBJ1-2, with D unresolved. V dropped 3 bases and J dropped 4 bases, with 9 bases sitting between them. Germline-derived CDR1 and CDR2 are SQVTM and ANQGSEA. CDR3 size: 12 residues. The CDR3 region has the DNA TGCAGCGTTGAGGGAGGCCCCTATGGCTACACCTTC. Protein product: CSVEGGPYGYTF.

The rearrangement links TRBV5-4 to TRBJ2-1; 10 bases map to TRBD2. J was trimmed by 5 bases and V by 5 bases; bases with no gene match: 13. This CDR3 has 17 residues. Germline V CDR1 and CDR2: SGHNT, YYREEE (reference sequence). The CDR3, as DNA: TGTGCCAGCAGATCAACGCTCAGCGGGGGGGCCAACAATGAGCAGTTCTTC. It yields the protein CASRSTLSGGANNEQFF.

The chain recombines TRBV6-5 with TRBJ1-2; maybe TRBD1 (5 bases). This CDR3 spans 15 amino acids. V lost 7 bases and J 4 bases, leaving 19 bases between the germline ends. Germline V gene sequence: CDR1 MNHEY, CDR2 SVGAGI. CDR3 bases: TGTGCCAGCATCCTAACGAGGGGAGTGGGCTATGGCTACACCTTC. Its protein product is CASILTRGVGYGYTF.

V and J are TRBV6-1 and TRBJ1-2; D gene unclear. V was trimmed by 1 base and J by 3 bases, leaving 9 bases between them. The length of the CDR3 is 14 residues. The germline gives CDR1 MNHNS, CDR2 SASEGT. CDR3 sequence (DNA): TGTGCCAGCAGTGAAGGGGTAAACGACTATGGCTACACCTTC. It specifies CASSEGVNDYGYTF.

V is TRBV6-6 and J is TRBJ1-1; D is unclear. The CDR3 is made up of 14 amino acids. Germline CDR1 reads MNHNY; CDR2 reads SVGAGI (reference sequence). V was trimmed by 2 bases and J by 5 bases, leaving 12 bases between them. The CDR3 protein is CASSYDGSRTEAFF. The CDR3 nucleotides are TGTGCCAGCAGTTACGACGGGAGTAGAACTGAAGCTTTCTTT.

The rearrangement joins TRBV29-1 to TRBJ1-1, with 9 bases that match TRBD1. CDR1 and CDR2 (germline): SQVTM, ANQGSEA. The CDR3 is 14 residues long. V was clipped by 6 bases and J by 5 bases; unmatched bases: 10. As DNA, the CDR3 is TGCAGCGTGGCCCAGACAGGGGGTGGGACTGAAGCTTTCTTT. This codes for CSVAQTGGGTEAFF.

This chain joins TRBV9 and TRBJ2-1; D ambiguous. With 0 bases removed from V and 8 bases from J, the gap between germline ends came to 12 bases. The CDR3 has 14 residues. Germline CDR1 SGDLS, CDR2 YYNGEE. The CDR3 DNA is TGTGCCAGCAGCGTAGAGGGCTCCCAGGATGAGCAGTTCTTC. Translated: CASSVEGSQDEQFF.

The CDR3 bases are TGCAGTGCTAGTACAGAGGGGGGGCATGGCTACACCTTC. Translation: CSASTEGGHGYTF. V usage is TRBV20-1 and J usage is TRBJ1-2, with a weak D call TRBD1 (6 bases). Germline V gene lookup returns CDR1 DFQATT and CDR2 SNEGSKA (reference sequence). The CDR3 contains 13 residues. V was clipped by 3 bases and J by 6 bases, with 14 bases between them.

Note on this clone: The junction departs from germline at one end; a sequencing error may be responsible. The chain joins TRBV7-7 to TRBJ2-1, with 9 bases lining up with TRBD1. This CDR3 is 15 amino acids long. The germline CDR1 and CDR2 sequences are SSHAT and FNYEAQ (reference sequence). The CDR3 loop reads CASSITGQGQYEQFF. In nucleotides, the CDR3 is TGTGCTAGCAGCATTACGGGACAGGGACAATACGAGCAGTTCTTC.

CDR3 coding DNA: TGTGCCAGCAGCTTAGATTGGGCTAGGGAAGACTTATACAATGAGCAGTTCTTC. Translating it yields CASSLDWAREDLYNEQFF. This sequence joins TRBV11-2 and TRBJ2-1; unclear D gene. The CDR3 spans 18 residues. Germline assignment: CDR1 SGHAT and CDR2 FQNNGV. The V end was cut by 0 bases, the J end by 4 bases, with 19 bases between.

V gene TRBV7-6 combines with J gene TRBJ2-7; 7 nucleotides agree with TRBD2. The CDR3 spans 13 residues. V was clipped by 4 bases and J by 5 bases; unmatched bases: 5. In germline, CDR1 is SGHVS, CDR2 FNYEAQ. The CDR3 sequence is CASSSPGGDEQYF. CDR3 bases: TGTGCCAGCAGCTCCCCGGGAGGCGACGAGCAGTACTTC.

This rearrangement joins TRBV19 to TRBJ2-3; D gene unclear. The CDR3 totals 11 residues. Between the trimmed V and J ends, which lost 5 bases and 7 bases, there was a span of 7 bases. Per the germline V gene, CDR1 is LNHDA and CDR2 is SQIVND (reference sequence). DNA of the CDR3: TGTGCCAGTAGTCGTGGATATACGCAGTATTTT. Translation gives CASSRGYTQYF.

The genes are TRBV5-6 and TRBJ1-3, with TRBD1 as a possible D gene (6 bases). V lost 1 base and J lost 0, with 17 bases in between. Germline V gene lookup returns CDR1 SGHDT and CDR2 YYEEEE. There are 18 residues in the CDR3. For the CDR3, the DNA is TGTGCCAGCAGCTTGTACCTAAACAGGGACCTCTCTGGAAACACCATATATTTT. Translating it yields CASSLYLNRDLSGNTIYF.

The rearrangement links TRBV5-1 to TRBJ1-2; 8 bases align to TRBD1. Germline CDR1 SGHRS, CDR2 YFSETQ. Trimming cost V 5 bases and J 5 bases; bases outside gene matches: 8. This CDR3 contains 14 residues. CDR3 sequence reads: CASRPDRGWYGYTF. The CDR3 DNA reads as TGCGCCAGCAGGCCTGACAGGGGTTGGTATGGCTACACCTTC.

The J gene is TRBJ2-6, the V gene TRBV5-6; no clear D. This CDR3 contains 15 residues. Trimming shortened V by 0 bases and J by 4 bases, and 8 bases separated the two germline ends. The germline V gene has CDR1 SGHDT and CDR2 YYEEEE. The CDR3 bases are TGTGCCAGCAGCTTGGCGACGTCGGGGGCCAACGTCCTGACTTTC. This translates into CASSLATSGANVLTF.

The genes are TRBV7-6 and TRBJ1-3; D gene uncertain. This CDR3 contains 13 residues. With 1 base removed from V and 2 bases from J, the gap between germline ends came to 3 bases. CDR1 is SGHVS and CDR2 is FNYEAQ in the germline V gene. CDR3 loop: CASSLEAGNTIYF. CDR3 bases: TGTGCCAGCAGCTTAGAAGCTGGAAACACCATATATTTT.

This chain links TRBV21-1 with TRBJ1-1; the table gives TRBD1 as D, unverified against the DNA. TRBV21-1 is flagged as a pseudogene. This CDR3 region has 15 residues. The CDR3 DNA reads TGTGCCAGCAGCTCCGTAGGACAGGGGGGGACTGAAGCTTTCTTT. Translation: CASSSVGQGGTEAFF.

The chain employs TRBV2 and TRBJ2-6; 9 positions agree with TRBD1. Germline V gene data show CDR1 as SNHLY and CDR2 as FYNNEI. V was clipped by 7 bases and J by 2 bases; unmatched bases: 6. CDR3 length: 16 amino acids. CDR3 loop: CASIAGQGTGANVLTF. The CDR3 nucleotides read TGTGCCAGCATTGCGGGACAGGGTACTGGGGCCAACGTCCTGACTTTC. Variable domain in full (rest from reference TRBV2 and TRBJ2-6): EPEVTQTPSHQVTQMGQEVILRCVPISNHLYFYWYRQILGQKVEFLVSFYNNEISEKSEIFDDQFSVERPDGSNFTLKIRSTKLEDSAMYFCASIAGQGTGANVLTFGAGSRLTVL.

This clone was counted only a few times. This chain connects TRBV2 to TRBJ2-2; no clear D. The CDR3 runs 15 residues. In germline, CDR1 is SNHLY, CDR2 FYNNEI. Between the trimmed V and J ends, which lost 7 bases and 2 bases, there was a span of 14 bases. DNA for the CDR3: TGTGCCAGCATTTTAATCAGTGAAAACACCGGGGAGCTGTTTTTT. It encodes CASILISENTGELFF.

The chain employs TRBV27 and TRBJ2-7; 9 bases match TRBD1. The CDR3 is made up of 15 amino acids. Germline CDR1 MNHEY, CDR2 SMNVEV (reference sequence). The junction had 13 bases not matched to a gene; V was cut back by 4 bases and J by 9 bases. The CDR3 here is CASSSQQGARDGQYF. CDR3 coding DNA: TGTGCCAGCAGTTCCCAACAGGGGGCCCGTGACGGGCAGTACTTC.